This TCR beta chain was captured in a study of T cell repertoires in ileal Crohn's disease. About this clone itself: The antigen is undetermined.

General study findings and limits: Endoscopy was done a median around 7.5 months after surgery. Compared with CD4 T cells, sorted CD8 cells carried more expanded clones.

Time point indicated: neoterminal ileum biopsy at postoperative endoscopy, about 6 months after surgery. TCRB immunosequencing input was approximately 450 nanograms of biopsy DNA per sample. Assay used: immunoSEQ multiplex PCR; TCRdb lists only in-frame clones, some missing. The table lists 55,000 to 65,000 clones, approximately 91% of them singletons. The sample comprised ileal tissue. This receptor was obtained from an adult with Crohn's disease.

The CDR3 nucleotides read TGTGCCAGCAGTTCCCGCGCGGTTTGGACTGAAGCTTTCTTT. Its translation: CASSSRAVWTEAFF. The rearrangement links TRBV6-5 to TRBJ1-1; D unresolved. V lost 4 bases to trimming and J lost 5 bases, with 14 bases between them. Germline values: CDR1 MNHEY, CDR2 SVGAGI. This CDR3 contains 14 residues.